A single sample gave rise to the 16 T cell receptor beta chains below, sequenced in a study of cytomegalovirus exposure and HLA in healthy donors. The PCR employed 60 Vbeta primers together with 13 Jbeta primers. Measured with immunoSEQ multiplex PCR; TCRdb has only the in-frame clones, and not every one. Among about 94,000 clones listed, over 50% were seen once. What was sequenced was PBMCs. The receptor set was obtained from a man aged 25-40 years in good health and CMV-seronegative.

V gene TRBV6-5 combines with J gene TRBJ2-3; no clear D. Germline-derived CDR1 and CDR2 are MNHEY and SVGAGI. Trimming removed 2 bases from V and 4 bases from J, with 4 bases in between. The CDR3 runs to 12 residues. CDR3 in DNA: TGTGCCAGCAGTTACCCATCAGATACGCAGTATTTT. It is translated as CASSYPSDTQYF.

The table lists this clone with a few counts. The rearrangement joins TRBV7-9 to TRBJ2-5; D is perhaps TRBD2 (6 bases). The germline gives CDR1 SEHNR, CDR2 FQNEAQ (reference sequence). The CDR3 consists of 14 residues. V gave up 5 bases and J gave up 5 bases, with 15 bases separating them. The CDR3 DNA follows: TGTGCCAGCAGCACCGGGACTTCTCCCGAGACCCAGTACTTC. Amino acids: CASSTGTSPETQYF.

The chain employs TRBV7-2 and TRBJ2-7, with TRBD1 matching 9 bases. This CDR3 spans 14 amino acids. CDR1 is SGHTA, CDR2 FQGNSA, per germline. Trimming at V came to 3 bases and at J to 3 bases, leaving 3 bases not matched to a gene. CDR3 nucleotides: TGTGCCAGCAGCTTCGACAGGGGGAACTACGAGCAGTACTTC. Amino acid sequence: CASSFDRGNYEQYF. Filled out from reference TRBV7-2 and TRBJ2-7, the complete variable domain reads GAGVSQSPSNKVTEKGKDVELRCDPISGHTALYWYRQSLGQGLEFLIYFQGNSAPDKSGLPSDRFSAERTGGSVSTLTIQRTQQEDSAVYLCASSFDRGNYEQYFGPGTRLTVT.

This clone was seen just once. The CDR3 region is CASSSGGGTGYGEQYF. The CDR3 nucleotides read TGTGCCAGCAGCTCCGGTGGGGGGACAGGGTATGGCGAGCAGTACTTC. The gene calls are TRBV9 and TRBJ2-7, with 9 bases that match TRBD1. Looked up from germline, CDR1 is SGDLS and CDR2 is YYNGEE. This CDR3 contains 16 residues. After removal of 4 bases from V and 6 bases from J, the junction contained 14 bases not matched to a gene.

The V and J genes are TRBV20-1 and TRBJ1-1, with D uncertain. Germline assignment: CDR1 DFQATT and CDR2 SNEGSKA (reference sequence). CDR3 size: 11 residues. The V end was cut by 0 bases, the J end by 10 bases, with 9 bases between. CDR3 in DNA: TGCAGTGCTAGAGATGACTTGATAGCTTTCTTT. Amino acid sequence: CSARDDLIAFF.

V and J are TRBV28 and TRBJ2-7; 11 bases line up with TRBD2. The CDR3 spans 15 residues. J was trimmed by 0 bases and V by 7 bases; bases with no gene match: 5. In germline, CDR1 is MDHEN, CDR2 SYDVKM. The chain's CDR3 is CASILAGGSSYEQYF. As DNA, the CDR3 is TGTGCCAGCATCCTAGCGGGAGGCAGCTCCTACGAGCAGTACTTC.

Only a few counts were recorded for this clone. The chain carries TRBV7-2 and TRBJ2-1; D possibly corresponds to TRBD2 (6 bases). Germline lookup yields CDR1 SGHTA and CDR2 FQGNSA. The length of the CDR3 is 15 residues. The V and J ends lost 4 bases and 10 bases respectively, with 20 bases between them. CDR3 protein: CASSSLWGVQGEQFF. CDR3 bases: TGTGCCAGCAGCTCTCTCTGGGGGGTCCAAGGGGAGCAGTTCTTC.

This clone was counted at least ten times. The chain uses TRBV25-1 and TRBJ1-4, with unresolved D. V lost 3 bases and J 11 bases, leaving 13 bases between the germline ends. The CDR3 covers 13 residues. Germline V gene lookup returns CDR1 MGHDK and CDR2 SYGVNS. CDR3 loop: CASSDEGTPKLFF. In DNA form, the CDR3 reads TGTGCCAGCAGTGACGAGGGCACACCCAAACTGTTTTTT.

The CDR3: CASRGQGSSYEQYF. CDR3 DNA: TGTGCCAGCAGGGGACAGGGGAGCTCCTACGAGCAGTACTTC. This chain connects TRBV2 to TRBJ2-7, with TRBD1 matching 10 bases. The ends lost 6 bases at V and 0 bases at J; junction bases unmatched: 2. Germline V gives CDR1 SNHLY, CDR2 FYNNEI. The CDR3 spans 14 residues.

The rearrangement uses TRBV28 and TRBJ2-2; TRBD1 matches 8 bases. Trimming at V came to 7 bases and at J to 1 base, leaving 14 bases not matched to a gene. CDR3 size: 18 residues. CDR1 is MDHEN, CDR2 SYDVKM, per germline. CDR3 bases: TGTGCCAGCATCCCGGGTGGTAGGACAGGGTGGAACACCGGGGAGCTGTTTTTT. This codes for CASIPGGRTGWNTGELFF.

The CDR3 here is CATTLTGAAGELFF. Written as DNA, the CDR3 is TGTGCCACCACTTTGACAGGGGCGGCCGGGGAGCTGTTTTTT. The rearrangement links TRBV6-1 to TRBJ2-2; 8 nucleotides match TRBD1. Trimming removed 10 bases from V and 6 bases from J; junction bases left unmatched: 10. The CDR3 contains 14 residues. Per the germline V gene, CDR1 is MNHNS and CDR2 is SASEGT.

The chain carries TRBV27 and TRBJ2-1, with D possibly being TRBD1 (6 bases). The CDR3 extends over 13 amino acids. V lost 8 bases to trimming and J lost 7 bases, with 15 bases between them. Germline V gene data show CDR1 as MNHEY and CDR2 as SMNVEV (reference sequence). CDR3 in amino acids: CASFSGAQNEQFF. CDR3 DNA sequence: TGTGCCAGCTTTTCAGGGGCGCAAAATGAGCAGTTCTTC.

J is TRBJ2-7 and V is TRBV7-2, with D possibly matching TRBD2 (7 bases). Trimming shortened V by 3 bases and J by 7 bases, and 13 bases separated the two germline ends. The CDR3 runs 13 residues. Germline lookup yields CDR1 SGHTA and CDR2 FQGNSA. CDR3 DNA sequence: TGTGCCAGCAGCTTGGGGGGGGCTGATGAGCAGTACTTC. This codes for CASSLGGADEQYF.

This chain joins TRBV7-9 and TRBJ2-3; 7 positions match TRBD1. Per germline, CDR1 SEHNR and CDR2 FQNEAQ (reference sequence). V lost 5 bases, J lost 2 bases, and 10 bases stayed unmatched. This CDR3 contains 16 residues. The CDR3 DNA follows: TGTGCCAGCAGCAGTCGAGGGACAGCATCCACAGATACGCAGTATTTT. The encoded protein is CASSSRGTASTDTQYF.

The chain combines TRBV2 with TRBJ2-5; D may be TRBD2 (6 bases). This CDR3 spans 15 amino acids. V lost 7 bases and J lost 2, with 17 bases in between. CDR1 SNHLY and CDR2 FYNNEI come from the germline V gene. The CDR3 DNA follows: TGTGCCAGCAAGGGGAACGGGGGAGCACAAGAGACCCAGTACTTC. Residues: CASKGNGGAQETQYF.

V usage is TRBV27 and J usage is TRBJ2-5; maybe TRBD2 (5 bases). CDR3 length: 14 residues. CDR1 is MNHEY, CDR2 SMNVEV, per germline (reference sequence). Trimming left V 7 bases short and J 2 bases short, with 14 bases between. The CDR3, as DNA: TGTGCCAGCACGGTAGCGACGGATCAAGAGACCCAGTACTTC. This translates into CASTVATDQETQYF.